The sequence of this TCR beta chain was determined in a study of blood T cell repertoires in COVID-19. Overall study context: Researchers got acute and convalescent COVID-19 samples from the United States, Italy and Spain. PBMCs, B-cell-depleted T cells, or T cells were the source of the cDNA or gDNA that made up the material.

In the original workflow: Amplifying reference gene primers gave estimates of nucleated cell counts. Sequencing used immunoSEQ multiplex PCR; TCRdb keeps in-frame clones, though not all of them. Clone size and the V and J calls come from that table; the DNA yielded D and trimming. The table has some 150,000 clones, about 85% seen once. The receptor was derived from a middle-aged man with acute or convalescent COVID-19. The specimen was peripheral blood.

The chain's CDR3 is CASSTRGRDSPLHF. In DNA, the CDR3 is TGTGCCAGCAGTACAAGGGGAAGGGATTCACCCCTCCACTTT. V usage is TRBV6-6 and J usage is TRBJ1-6; D perhaps matches TRBD1 (5 bases). Trimming shortened V by 5 bases and J by 8 bases, and 13 bases separated the two germline ends. Germline CDR1 and CDR2: MNHNY and SVGAGI (reference sequence). This CDR3 has 14 amino acids.